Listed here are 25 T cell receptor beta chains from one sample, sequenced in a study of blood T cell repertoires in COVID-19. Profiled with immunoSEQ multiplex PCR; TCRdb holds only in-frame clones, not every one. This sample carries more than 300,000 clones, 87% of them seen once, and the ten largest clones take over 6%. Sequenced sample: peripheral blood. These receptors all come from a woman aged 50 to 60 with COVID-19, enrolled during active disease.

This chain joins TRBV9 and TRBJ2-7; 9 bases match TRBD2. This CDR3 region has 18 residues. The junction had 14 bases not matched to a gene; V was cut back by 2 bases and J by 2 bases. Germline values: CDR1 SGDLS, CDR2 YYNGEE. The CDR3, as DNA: TGTGCCAGCAGCGTCGTAGCGGGAGATATCATTGGCGCCTACGAGCAGTACTTC. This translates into CASSVVAGDIIGAYEQYF.

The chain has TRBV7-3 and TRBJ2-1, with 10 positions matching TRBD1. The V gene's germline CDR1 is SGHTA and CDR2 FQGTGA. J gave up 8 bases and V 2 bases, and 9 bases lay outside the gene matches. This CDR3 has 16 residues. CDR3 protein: CASSLLRTGGRDEQFF. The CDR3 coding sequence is TGTGCCAGCAGCTTACTCCGGACAGGGGGTCGGGATGAGCAGTTCTTC.

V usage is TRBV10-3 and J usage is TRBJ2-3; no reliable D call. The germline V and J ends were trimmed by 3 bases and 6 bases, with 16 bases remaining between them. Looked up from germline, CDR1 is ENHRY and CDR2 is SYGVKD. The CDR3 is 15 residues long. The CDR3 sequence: CAISEGGPFLDTQYF. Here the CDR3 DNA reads TGTGCCATCAGTGAAGGCGGCCCCTTTCTTGATACGCAGTATTTT.

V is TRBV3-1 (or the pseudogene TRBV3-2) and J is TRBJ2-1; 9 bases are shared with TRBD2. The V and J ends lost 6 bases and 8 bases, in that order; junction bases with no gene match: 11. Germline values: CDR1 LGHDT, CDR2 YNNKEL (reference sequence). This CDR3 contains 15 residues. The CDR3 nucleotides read TGTGCCAGCAGTCGAGCTTATAGCGGGAGTGATGAGCAGTTCTTC. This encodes CASSRAYSGSDEQFF.

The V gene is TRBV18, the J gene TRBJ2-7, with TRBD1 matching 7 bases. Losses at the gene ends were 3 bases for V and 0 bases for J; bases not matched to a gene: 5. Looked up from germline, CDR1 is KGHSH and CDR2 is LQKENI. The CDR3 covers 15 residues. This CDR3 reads CASSPRTGVSYEQYF. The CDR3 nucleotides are TGTGCCAGCTCACCCAGGACAGGCGTCTCCTACGAGCAGTACTTC.

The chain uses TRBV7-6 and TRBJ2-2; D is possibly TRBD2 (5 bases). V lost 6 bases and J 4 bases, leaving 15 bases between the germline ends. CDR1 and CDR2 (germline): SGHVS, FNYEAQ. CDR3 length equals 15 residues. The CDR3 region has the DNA TGTGCCAGCAGTCTAACCGGAGGAGGCACCGGGGAGCTGTTTTTT. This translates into CASSLTGGGTGELFF.

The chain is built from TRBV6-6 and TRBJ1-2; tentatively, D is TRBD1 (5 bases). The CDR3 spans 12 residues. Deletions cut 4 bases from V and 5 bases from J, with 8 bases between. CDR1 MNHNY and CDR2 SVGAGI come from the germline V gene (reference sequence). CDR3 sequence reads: CASSFGAYGYTF. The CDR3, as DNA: TGTGCCAGCAGTTTTGGGGCGTATGGCTACACCTTC.

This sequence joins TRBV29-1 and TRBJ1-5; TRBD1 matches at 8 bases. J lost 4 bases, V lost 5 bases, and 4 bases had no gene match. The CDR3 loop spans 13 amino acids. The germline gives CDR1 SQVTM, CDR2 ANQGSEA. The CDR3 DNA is TGCAGCGTTTCCGACAGGGGTAATCAGCCCCAGCATTTT. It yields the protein CSVSDRGNQPQHF.

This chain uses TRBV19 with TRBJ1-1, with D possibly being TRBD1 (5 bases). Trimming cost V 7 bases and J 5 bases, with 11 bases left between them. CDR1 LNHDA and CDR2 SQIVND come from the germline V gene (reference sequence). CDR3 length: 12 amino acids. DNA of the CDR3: TGTGCCAGTACCGTAGGGGTTACTGAAGCTTTCTTT. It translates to CASTVGVTEAFF.

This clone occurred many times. CDR3 sequence: CASTSEGGRQPQHF. In DNA, the CDR3 is TGTGCCAGCACCTCAGAAGGGGGCCGGCAGCCCCAGCATTTT. This chain links TRBV7-8 with TRBJ1-5; 7 nucleotides match TRBD1. V gave up 7 bases and J gave up 7 bases; unmatched junction bases: 10. The germline gives CDR1 SGHVS, CDR2 FQNEAQ. The CDR3 spans 14 residues.

The CDR3 here is CASMGSGRSETQYF. CDR3 nucleotides: TGTGCCAGTATGGGTAGCGGGAGGTCGGAGACCCAGTACTTC. The chain carries TRBV19 and TRBJ2-5; 10 bases line up with TRBD2. V was pared by 7 bases and J by 5 bases, with 7 bases of the junction left unmatched. The CDR3 is 14 residues long. CDR1 is LNHDA and CDR2 is SQIVND in the germline V gene (reference sequence).

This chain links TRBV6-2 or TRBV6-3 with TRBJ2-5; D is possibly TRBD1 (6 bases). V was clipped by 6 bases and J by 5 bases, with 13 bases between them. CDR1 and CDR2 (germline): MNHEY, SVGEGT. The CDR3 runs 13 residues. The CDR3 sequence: CASSKQGMETQYF. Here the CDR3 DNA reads TGTGCCAGCAGCAAACAGGGAATGGAGACCCAGTACTTC.

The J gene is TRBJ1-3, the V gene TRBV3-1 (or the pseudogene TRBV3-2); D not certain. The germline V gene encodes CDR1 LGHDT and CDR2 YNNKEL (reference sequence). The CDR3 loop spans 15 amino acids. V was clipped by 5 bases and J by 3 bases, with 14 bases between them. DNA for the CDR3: TGTGCCAGCAGCTACACGGGGAGCCGTGGAAACACCATATATTTT. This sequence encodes CASSYTGSRGNTIYF.

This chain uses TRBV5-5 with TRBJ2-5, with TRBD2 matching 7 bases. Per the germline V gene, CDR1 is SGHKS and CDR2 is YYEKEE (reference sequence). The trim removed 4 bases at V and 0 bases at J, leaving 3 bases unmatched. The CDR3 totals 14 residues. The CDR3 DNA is TGTGCCAGCAGCAGCGGACTAGACCAAGAGACCCAGTACTTC. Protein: CASSSGLDQETQYF.

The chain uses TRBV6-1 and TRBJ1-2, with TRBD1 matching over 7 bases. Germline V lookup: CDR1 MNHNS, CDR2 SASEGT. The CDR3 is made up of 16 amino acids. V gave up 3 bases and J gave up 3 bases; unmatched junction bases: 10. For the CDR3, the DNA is TGTGCCAGCAGTGACCCGGGACAGTCCAACCACTATGGCTACACCTTC. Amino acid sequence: CASSDPGQSNHYGYTF.

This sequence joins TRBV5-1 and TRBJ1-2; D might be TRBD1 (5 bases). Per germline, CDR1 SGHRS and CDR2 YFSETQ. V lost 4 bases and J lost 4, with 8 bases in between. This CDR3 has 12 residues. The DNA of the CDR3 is TGCGCCAGCAGCCGGGGGGGCTATGGCTACACCTTC. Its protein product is CASSRGGYGYTF.

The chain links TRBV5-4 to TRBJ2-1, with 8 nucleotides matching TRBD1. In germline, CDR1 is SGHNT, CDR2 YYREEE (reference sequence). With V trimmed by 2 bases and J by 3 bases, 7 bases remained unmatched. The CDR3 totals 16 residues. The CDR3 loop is CASSFRTGPGYNEQFF. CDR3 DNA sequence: TGTGCCAGCAGCTTTCGGACAGGGCCGGGCTACAATGAGCAGTTCTTC.

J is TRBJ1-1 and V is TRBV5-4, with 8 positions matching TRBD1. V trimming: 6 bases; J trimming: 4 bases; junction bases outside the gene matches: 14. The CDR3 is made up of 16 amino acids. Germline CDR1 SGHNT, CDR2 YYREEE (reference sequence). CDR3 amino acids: CASTKGQASGGTEAFF. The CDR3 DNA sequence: TGTGCCAGCACTAAGGGACAGGCATCCGGAGGCACTGAAGCTTTCTTT.

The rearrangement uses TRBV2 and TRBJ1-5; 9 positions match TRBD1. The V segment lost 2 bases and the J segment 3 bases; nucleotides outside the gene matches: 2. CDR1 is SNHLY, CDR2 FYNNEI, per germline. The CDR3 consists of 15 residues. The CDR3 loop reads CASSETGGTNQPQHF. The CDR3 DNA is TGTGCCAGCAGTGAAACAGGGGGCACCAATCAGCCCCAGCATTTT. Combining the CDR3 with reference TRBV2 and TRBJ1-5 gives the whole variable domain EPEVTQTPSHQVTQMGQEVILRCVPISNHLYFYWYRQILGQKVEFLVSFYNNEISEKSEIFDDQFSVERPDGSNFTLKIRSTKLEDSAMYFCASSETGGTNQPQHFGDGTRLSIL.

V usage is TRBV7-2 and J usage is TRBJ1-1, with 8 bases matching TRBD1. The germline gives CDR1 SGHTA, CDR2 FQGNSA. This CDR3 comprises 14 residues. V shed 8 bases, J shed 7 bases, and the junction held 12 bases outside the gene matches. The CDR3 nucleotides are TGTGCCAGCGCAAACAGGGGGGGTAGCGGTGAAGCTTTCTTT. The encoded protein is CASANRGGSGEAFF.

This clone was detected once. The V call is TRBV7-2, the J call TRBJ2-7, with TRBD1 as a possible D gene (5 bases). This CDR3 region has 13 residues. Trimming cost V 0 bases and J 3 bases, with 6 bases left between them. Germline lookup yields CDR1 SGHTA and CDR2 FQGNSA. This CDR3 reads CASSLAGHYEQYF. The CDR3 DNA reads TGTGCCAGCAGCTTAGCGGGGCACTACGAGCAGTACTTC.

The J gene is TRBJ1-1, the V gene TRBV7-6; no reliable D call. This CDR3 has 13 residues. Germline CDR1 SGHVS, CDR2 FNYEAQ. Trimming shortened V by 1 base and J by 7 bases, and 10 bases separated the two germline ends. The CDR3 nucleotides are TGTGCCAGCAGCTTAGGACACCGCCTTGAAGCTTTCTTT. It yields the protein CASSLGHRLEAFF.

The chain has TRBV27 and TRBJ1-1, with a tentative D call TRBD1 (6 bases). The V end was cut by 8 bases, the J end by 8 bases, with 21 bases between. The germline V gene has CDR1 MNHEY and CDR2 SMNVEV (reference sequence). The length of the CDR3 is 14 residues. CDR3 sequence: CASLGLRPGTEAFF. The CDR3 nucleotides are TGTGCCAGCTTGGGGCTAAGACCAGGGACAGAAGCTTTCTTT.

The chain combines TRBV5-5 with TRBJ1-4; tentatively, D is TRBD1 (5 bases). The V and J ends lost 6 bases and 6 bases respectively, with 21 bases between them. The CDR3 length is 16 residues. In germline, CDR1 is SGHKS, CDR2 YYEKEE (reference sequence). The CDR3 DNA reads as TGTGCCAGCACCGAAGCCCTCAGACAGCCACATGAAAAACTGTTTTTT. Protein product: CASTEALRQPHEKLFF.

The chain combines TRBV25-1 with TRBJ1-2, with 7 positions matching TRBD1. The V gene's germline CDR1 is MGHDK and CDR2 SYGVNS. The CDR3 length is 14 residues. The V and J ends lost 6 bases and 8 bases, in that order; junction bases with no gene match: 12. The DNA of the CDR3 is TGTGCCAGCAGCCTAAATACAGGGGTTGGGGGCTACACCTTC. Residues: CASSLNTGVGGYTF.